This entry lists 10 T cell receptor beta chains sequenced from one sample in a study of cytomegalovirus exposure and HLA in healthy donors. Some clones are missing from TCRdb's copy, which holds only in-frame ones; the method was immunoSEQ multiplex PCR. The sample yields 90,000 to 100,000 clones, roughly 87% seen once. The sample consisted of PBMCs. Every receptor here comes from a man between 18 and 35 years old in good health and CMV-seropositive.

The chain carries TRBV5-1 and TRBJ2-7; TRBD2 agrees at 9 bases. The CDR3 is 16 amino acids. J lost 4 bases, V lost 1 base, and 9 bases had no gene match. Germline V CDR1 and CDR2: SGHRS, YFSETQ. CDR3 sequence: CASSLRTSEFLYEQYF. The CDR3 DNA reads as TGCGCCAGCAGCTTGCGGACTAGCGAGTTCTTATACGAGCAGTACTTC.

The rearrangement uses TRBV16 and TRBJ1-5; TRBD1 agrees at 7 bases. The CDR3 has 16 residues. Germline trimming cut 2 bases from V and 0 bases from J; bases unmatched to any gene: 4. CDR1 is KGHSY, CDR2 FQNENV, per germline. The CDR3 nucleotides are TGTGCCAGCAGCCAACCTCAGGGGGGTAGCAATCAGCCCCAGCATTTT. It specifies CASSQPQGGSNQPQHF. The variable domain in full, with the rest retrieved from reference TRBV16 and TRBJ1-5, is GEEVAQTPKHLVRGEGQKAKLYCAPIKGHSYVFWYQQVLKNEFKFLISFQNENVFDETGMPKERFSAKCLPNSPCSLEIQATKLEDSAVYFCASSQPQGGSNQPQHFGDGTRLSIL.

The chain couples TRBV5-5 to TRBJ2-7, with TRBD2 matching over 13 bases. This CDR3 comprises 17 residues. Germline V gene data show CDR1 as SGHKS and CDR2 as YYEKEE (reference sequence). The ends lost 2 bases at V and 2 bases at J; junction bases unmatched: 7. The CDR3 is CASSFTSGRVNTYEQYF. DNA of the CDR3: TGTGCCAGCAGCTTCACTAGCGGGAGGGTCAACACCTACGAGCAGTACTTC.

CDR3 amino acids: CASSEGGQLEAFF. The CDR3 bases are TGTGCCAGCAGCGAAGGGGGACAGCTTGAAGCTTTCTTT. J is TRBJ1-1 and V is TRBV9; 7 positions agree with TRBD1. V shed 3 bases, J shed 7 bases, and the junction held 6 bases outside the gene matches. The CDR3 totals 13 residues. The germline gives CDR1 SGDLS, CDR2 YYNGEE.

This clone was detected once. The chain joins TRBV15 to TRBJ1-3; no reliable D call. Trimming took 0 bases from V and 2 from J, leaving 5 bases between them. Germline V gene data show CDR1 as LNHNV and CDR2 as YYDKDF (reference sequence). CDR3 size: 14 residues. The CDR3 DNA is TGTGCCACCAGCAGAGATCAAACTGGAAACACCATATATTTT. Encoded protein: CATSRDQTGNTIYF.

This chain joins TRBV10-3 and TRBJ2-3; TRBD1 is a possible D gene (6 bases). Deletions cut 7 bases from V and 3 bases from J, with 14 bases between. The CDR3 runs 14 residues. Per germline, CDR1 ENHRY and CDR2 SYGVKD. DNA of the CDR3: TGTGCCATCAAGCACAGGGTGACGACAGATACGCAGTATTTT. Protein product: CAIKHRVTTDTQYF.

The rearrangement joins TRBV13 to TRBJ2-3; 15 bases match TRBD2. CDR3 length: 18 residues. Germline V gene data show CDR1 as PRHDT and CDR2 as FYEKMQ (reference sequence). The V segment lost 4 bases and the J segment 3 bases; nucleotides outside the gene matches: 8. CDR3 in DNA: TGTGCCAGCAGCTCGGGACTAGCGGGAGGTTCGCAGACAGATACGCAGTATTTT. Its translation: CASSSGLAGGSQTDTQYF.

The gene calls are TRBV6-1 and TRBJ1-1; D gene uncertain. The CDR3 consists of 14 residues. The V gene's germline CDR1 is MNHNS and CDR2 SASEGT. With 0 bases removed from V and 0 bases from J, the gap between germline ends came to 5 bases. CDR3 region: CASSEAQMNTEAFF. In nucleotides, the CDR3 is TGTGCCAGCAGTGAAGCTCAAATGAACACTGAAGCTTTCTTT.

This chain uses TRBV28 with TRBJ2-2; 8 bases align to TRBD1. V shed 6 bases, J shed 7 bases, and the junction held 16 bases outside the gene matches. Looked up from germline, CDR1 is MDHEN and CDR2 is SYDVKM. The CDR3 has 17 residues. Here the CDR3 DNA reads TGTGCCAGCAGCCTTTTCGTGGGACAGGTCGAAGGCGGGGAGCTGTTTTTT. This encodes CASSLFVGQVEGGELFF.

This chain uses TRBV4-3 with TRBJ2-3; D gene uncertain. Germline CDR1 LGHNA, CDR2 YSLEER. This CDR3 has 13 residues. The ends were cut back, 1 base at V and 4 bases at J, with 6 bases in the middle. In DNA form, the CDR3 reads TGCGCCAGCAGCCAAGGGAGCGCAGATACGCAGTATTTT. Protein: CASSQGSADTQYF.